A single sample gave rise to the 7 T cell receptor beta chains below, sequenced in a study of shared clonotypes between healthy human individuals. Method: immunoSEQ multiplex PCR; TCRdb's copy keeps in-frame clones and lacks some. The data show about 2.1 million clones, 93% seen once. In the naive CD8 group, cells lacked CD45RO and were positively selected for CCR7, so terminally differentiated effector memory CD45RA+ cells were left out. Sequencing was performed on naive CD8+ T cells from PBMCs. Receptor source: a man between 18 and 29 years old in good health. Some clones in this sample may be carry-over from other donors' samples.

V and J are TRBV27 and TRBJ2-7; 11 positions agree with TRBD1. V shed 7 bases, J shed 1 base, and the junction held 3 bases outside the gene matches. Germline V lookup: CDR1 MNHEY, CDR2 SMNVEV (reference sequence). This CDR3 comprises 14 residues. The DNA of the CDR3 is TGTGCCAGCACGGGGACAGGGGGTTCCTACGAGCAGTACTTC. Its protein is CASTGTGGSYEQYF.

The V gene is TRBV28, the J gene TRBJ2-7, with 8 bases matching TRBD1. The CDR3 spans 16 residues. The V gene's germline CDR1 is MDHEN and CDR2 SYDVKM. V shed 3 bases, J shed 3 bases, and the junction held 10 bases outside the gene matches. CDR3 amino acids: CASSFPIRDRSYEQYF. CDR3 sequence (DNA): TGTGCCAGCAGTTTTCCCATCCGGGACAGGAGCTACGAGCAGTACTTC.

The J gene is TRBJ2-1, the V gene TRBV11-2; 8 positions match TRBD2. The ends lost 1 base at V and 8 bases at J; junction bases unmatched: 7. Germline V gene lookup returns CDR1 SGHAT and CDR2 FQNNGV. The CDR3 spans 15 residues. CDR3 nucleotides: TGTGCCAGCAGCTTAGGGACTAGCAGCGGGGATGAGCAGTTCTTC. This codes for CASSLGTSSGDEQFF.

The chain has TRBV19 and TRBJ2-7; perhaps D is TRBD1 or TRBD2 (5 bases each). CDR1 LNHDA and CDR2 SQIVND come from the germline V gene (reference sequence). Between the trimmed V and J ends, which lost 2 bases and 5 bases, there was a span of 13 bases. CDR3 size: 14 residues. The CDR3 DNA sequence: TGTGCCAGTAGTATAAAGGGGAGCCTCCACGAGCAGTACTTC. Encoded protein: CASSIKGSLHEQYF.

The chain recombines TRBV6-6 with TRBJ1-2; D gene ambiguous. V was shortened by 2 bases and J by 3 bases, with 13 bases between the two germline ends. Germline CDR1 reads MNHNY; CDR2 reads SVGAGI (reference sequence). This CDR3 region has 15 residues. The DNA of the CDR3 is TGTGCCAGCAGTTACGGCAGCAGACTTGACTATGGCTACACCTTC. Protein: CASSYGSRLDYGYTF.

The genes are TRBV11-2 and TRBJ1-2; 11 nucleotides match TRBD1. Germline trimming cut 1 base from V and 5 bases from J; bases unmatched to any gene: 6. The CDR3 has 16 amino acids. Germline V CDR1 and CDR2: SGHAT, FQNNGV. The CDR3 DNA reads TGTGCCAGCAGCTTAGGTCCCGGGACAGGGGGGTATGGCTACACCTTC. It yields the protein CASSLGPGTGGYGYTF.

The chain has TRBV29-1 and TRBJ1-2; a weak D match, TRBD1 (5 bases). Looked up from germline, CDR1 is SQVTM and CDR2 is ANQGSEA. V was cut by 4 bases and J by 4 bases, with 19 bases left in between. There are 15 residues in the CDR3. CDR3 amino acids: CSVASVFQDIYGYTF. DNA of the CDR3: TGCAGCGTTGCATCGGTCTTCCAGGACATCTATGGCTACACCTTC.